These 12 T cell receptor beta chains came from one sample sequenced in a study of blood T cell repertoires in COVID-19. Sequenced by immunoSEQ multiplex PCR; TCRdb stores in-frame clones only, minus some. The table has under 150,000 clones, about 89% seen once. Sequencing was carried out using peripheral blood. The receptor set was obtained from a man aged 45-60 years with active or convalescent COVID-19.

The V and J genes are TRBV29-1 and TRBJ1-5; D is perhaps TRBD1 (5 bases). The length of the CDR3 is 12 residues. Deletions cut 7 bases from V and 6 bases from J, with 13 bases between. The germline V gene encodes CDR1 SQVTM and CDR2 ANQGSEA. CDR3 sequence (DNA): TGCAGCGCTGGGGGGTCCAGTCAGCCCCAGCATTTT. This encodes CSAGGSSQPQHF. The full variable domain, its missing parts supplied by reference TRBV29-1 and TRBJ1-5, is SAVISQKPSRDICQRGTSLTIQCQVDSQVTMMFWYRQQPGQSLTLIATANQGSEATYESGFVIDKFPISRPNLTFSTLTVSNMSPEDSSIYLCSAGGSSQPQHFGDGTRLSIL.

The chain's CDR3 is CASSSGFRLPQYF. CDR3 sequence (DNA): TGCGCCAGCAGCTCCGGGTTCCGCTTGCCGCAGTATTTT. This chain joins TRBV5-1 and TRBJ2-3; D ambiguous. This CDR3 contains 13 residues. Per the germline V gene, CDR1 is SGHRS and CDR2 is YFSETQ. Trimming left V 3 bases short and J 10 bases short, with 15 bases between.

CDR3 nucleotide sequence: TGTGCCAGCTCACCCGATCCAGGCTTCTATGGCTACACCTTC. This gives the protein CASSPDPGFYGYTF. J is TRBJ1-2 and V is TRBV18; D remains unclear. Deletions cut 3 bases from V and 4 bases from J, with 12 bases between. Per the germline V gene, CDR1 is KGHSH and CDR2 is LQKENI. The CDR3 sequence is 14 residues long.

CDR3 protein: CAISSGTSADEKLFF. CDR3 coding DNA: TGTGCCATCAGTTCCGGGACATCGGCTGATGAAAAACTGTTTTTT. The V gene is TRBV10-3, the J gene TRBJ1-4; a weak D match, TRBD1 (6 bases). The CDR3 has 15 amino acids. The V end lost 5 bases, the J end lost 6 bases, and 16 bases lay between the germline ends. Germline CDR1 and CDR2: ENHRY and SYGVKD.

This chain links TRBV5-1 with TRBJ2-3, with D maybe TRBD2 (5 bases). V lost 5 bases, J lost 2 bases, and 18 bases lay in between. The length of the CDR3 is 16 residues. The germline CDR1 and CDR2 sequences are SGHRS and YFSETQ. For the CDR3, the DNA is TGCGCCAGCAGAATGTACGGGGAAGAATTCACAGATACGCAGTATTTT. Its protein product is CASRMYGEEFTDTQYF.

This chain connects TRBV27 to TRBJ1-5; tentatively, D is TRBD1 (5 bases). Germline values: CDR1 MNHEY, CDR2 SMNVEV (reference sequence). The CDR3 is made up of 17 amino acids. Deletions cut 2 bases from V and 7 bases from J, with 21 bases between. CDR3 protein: CASSLGVSGGSMQPQHF. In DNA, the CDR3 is TGTGCCAGCAGTTTAGGGGTATCGGGGGGTTCAATGCAGCCCCAGCATTTT.

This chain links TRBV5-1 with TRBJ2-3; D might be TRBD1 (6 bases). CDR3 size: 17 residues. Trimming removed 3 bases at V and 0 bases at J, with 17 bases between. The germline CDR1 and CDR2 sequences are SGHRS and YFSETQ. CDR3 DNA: TGCGCCAGCAGCTCGCGGCCCGGGACAACTAGCACAGATACGCAGTATTTT. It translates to CASSSRPGTTSTDTQYF.

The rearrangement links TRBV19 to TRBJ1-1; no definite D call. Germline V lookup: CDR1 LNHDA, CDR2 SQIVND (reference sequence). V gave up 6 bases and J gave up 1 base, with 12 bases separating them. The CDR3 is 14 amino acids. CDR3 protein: CASSLKLRNTEAFF. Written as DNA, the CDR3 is TGTGCCAGTAGCCTAAAGCTACGGAACACTGAAGCTTTCTTT.

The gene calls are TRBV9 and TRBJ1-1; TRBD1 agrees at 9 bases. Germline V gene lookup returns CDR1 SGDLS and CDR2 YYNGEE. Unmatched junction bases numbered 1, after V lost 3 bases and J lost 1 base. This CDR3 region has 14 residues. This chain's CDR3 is CASSETGGNTEAFF. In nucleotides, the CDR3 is TGTGCCAGCAGCGAGACAGGGGGGAACACTGAAGCTTTCTTT.

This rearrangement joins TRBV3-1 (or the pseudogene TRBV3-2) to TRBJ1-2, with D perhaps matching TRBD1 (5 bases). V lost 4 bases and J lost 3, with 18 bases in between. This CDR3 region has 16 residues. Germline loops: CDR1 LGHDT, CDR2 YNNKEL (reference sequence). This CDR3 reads CASSREGRDGHYGYTF. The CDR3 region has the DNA TGTGCCAGCAGCCGGGAAGGGAGGGACGGACACTATGGCTACACCTTC.

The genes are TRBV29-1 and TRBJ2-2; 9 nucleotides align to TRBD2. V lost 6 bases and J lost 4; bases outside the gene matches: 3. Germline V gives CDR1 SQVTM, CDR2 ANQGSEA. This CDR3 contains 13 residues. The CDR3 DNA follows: TGCAGCGTGCGAGCGGGAGGCACCGGGGAGCTGTTTTTT. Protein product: CSVRAGGTGELFF.

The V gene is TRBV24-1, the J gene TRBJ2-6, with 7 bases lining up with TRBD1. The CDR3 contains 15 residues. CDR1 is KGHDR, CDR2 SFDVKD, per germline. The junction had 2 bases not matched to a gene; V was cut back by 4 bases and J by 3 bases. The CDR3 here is CATSDTGVGANVLTF. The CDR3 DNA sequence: TGTGCCACCAGTGACACAGGGGTTGGGGCCAACGTCCTGACTTTC.